The 23 T cell receptor beta chains below were found in one sample sequenced in a study of T-cell memory formation after mild COVID-19. In TCRdb, the 5' RACE reads were re-called with MiXCR into one record per CDR3 protein. The table has tens of thousands of distinct CDR3 sequences, approximately 15% seen once. The sequenced material came from PBMCs or a T cell subset sorted from them (not recorded which). These receptors all come from an adult woman who had mild COVID-19 (a few samples of this study predate the infection). Cell type and time point are not known.

This sequence joins TRBV20-1 and TRBJ1-2; 9 nucleotides match TRBD1. Germline values: CDR1 DFQATT, CDR2 SNEGSKA (reference sequence). CDR3 length equals 14 residues. After removal of 5 bases from V and 3 bases from J, the junction contained 7 bases not matched to a gene. The CDR3 protein is CSAPRWDRDYGYTF. The CDR3 nucleotides are TGCAGTGCTCCCAGATGGGACAGGGACTATGGCTACACCTTC.

The J gene is TRBJ2-7, the V gene TRBV12-3 or TRBV12-4; tentatively, D is TRBD1 (6 bases). This CDR3 region has 15 residues. The V end lost 1 base, the J end lost 2 bases, and 12 bases lay between the germline ends. The CDR3: CASSLDTGPTYEQYF. For the CDR3, the DNA is TGTGCCAGCAGTTTAGATACAGGGCCTACCTACGAGCAGTACTTC.

This clonotype was detected only a few times. J is TRBJ2-3 and V is TRBV7-9, with 11 bases that match TRBD2. This CDR3 has 16 amino acids. After removal of 5 bases from V and 2 bases from J, the junction contained 6 bases not matched to a gene. Germline V gene data show CDR1 as SEHNR and CDR2 as FQNEAQ (reference sequence). The CDR3 nucleotides read TGTGCCAGCAGCCAGGGACTAGCGGTACACACAGATACGCAGTATTTT. As protein: CASSQGLAVHTDTQYF. Full variable domain (rest looked up from reference TRBV7-9 and TRBJ2-3): DTGVSQNPRHKITKRGQNVTFRCDPISEHNRLYWYRQTLGQGPEFLTYFQNEAQLEKSRLLSDRFSAERPKGSFSTLEIQRTEQGDSAMYLCASSQGLAVHTDTQYFGPGTRLTVL.

The chain has TRBV5-1 and TRBJ2-1; D is unresolved. This CDR3 is built from 13 residues. V was pared by 0 bases and J by 4 bases, with 5 bases between. Looked up from germline, CDR1 is SGHRS and CDR2 is YFSETQ. The CDR3 bases are TGCGCCAGCAGCTTGGAGTCATACAATGAGCAGTTCTTC. The encoded protein is CASSLESYNEQFF.

This clonotype has a handful of counts. This sequence joins TRBV4-3 and TRBJ2-7, with D maybe TRBD1 (5 bases). Looked up from germline, CDR1 is LGHNA and CDR2 is YSLEER. Trimming stripped 1 base from V and 4 bases from J, with 5 bases between. The CDR3 contains 12 residues. CDR3 protein: CASSQAGYEQYF. Written as DNA, the CDR3 is TGCGCCAGCAGCCAAGCAGGGTACGAGCAGTACTTC.

The chain couples TRBV12-3 or TRBV12-4 to TRBJ2-5; D perhaps matches TRBD2 (6 bases). This CDR3 comprises 16 residues. Trimming left V 6 bases short and J 5 bases short, with 22 bases between. The CDR3 is CASSPIKVGGVETQYF. Here the CDR3 DNA reads TGTGCCAGCAGCCCTATCAAAGTCGGGGGAGTGGAGACCCAGTACTTC.

The CDR3 DNA sequence: TGCAGTGCTAGAGTAGGGATTGACAATGAGCAGTTCTTC. This sequence encodes CSARVGIDNEQFF. The V call is TRBV20-1, the J call TRBJ2-1; D not certain. CDR3 length: 13 residues. The ends were cut back, 1 base at V and 5 bases at J, with 9 bases in the middle. Germline CDR1 DFQATT, CDR2 SNEGSKA (reference sequence).

This clonotype was seen more than once but under ten times. The V gene is TRBV5-1, the J gene TRBJ1-1; D gene ambiguous. CDR1 is SGHRS, CDR2 YFSETQ, per germline. CDR3 length: 14 amino acids. Between the trimmed V and J ends, which lost 1 base and 3 bases, there was a span of 10 bases. The CDR3 loop reads CASSLWVLDTEAFF. The CDR3, as DNA: TGCGCCAGCAGCTTGTGGGTTCTTGACACTGAAGCTTTCTTT. The full variable domain, completed using reference TRBV5-1 and TRBJ1-1, is KAGVTQTPRYLIKTRGQQVTLSCSPISGHRSVSWYQQTPGQGLQFLFEYFSETQRNKGNFPGRFSGRQFSNSRSEMNVSTLELGDSALYLCASSLWVLDTEAFFGQGTRLTVV.

The rearrangement uses TRBV30 and TRBJ1-2; D gene ambiguous. The CDR3 covers 13 residues. Germline CDR1 reads GTSNPN; CDR2 reads SVGIG (reference sequence). V lost 1 base to trimming and J lost 2 bases, with 8 bases between them. The CDR3 reads CAWSERPNYGYTF. The CDR3 DNA is TGTGCCTGGAGTGAACGGCCCAACTATGGCTACACCTTC.

This clonotype has just a few counts. J is TRBJ2-1 and V is TRBV12-3 or TRBV12-4; tentative D call: TRBD1 (5 bases). Trimming took off 5 bases at V and 4 bases at J, with 9 bases between the two ends. This CDR3 is built from 13 residues. The DNA for the CDR3 is TGTGCCAGCAGTGAACAGGAATACAATGAGCAGTTCTTC. Translation: CASSEQEYNEQFF.

V is TRBV13 and J is TRBJ2-7, with D tentatively TRBD1 (6 bases). The germline gives CDR1 PRHDT, CDR2 FYEKMQ (reference sequence). The CDR3 is made up of 16 amino acids. Trimming removed 5 bases from V and 0 bases from J, with 17 bases in between. The CDR3 region is CASSHQGTSHSYEQYF. CDR3 sequence (DNA): TGTGCCAGCAGCCATCAGGGGACGTCCCACTCCTACGAGCAGTACTTC. Drawing the rest from reference TRBV13 and TRBJ2-7, the complete variable domain is AAGVIQSPRHLIKEKRETATLKCYPIPRHDTVYWYQQGPGQDPQFLISFYEKMQSDKGSIPDRFSAQQFSDYHSELNMSSLELGDSALYFCASSHQGTSHSYEQYFGPGTRLTVT.

This clonotype was counted a few times. J is TRBJ1-1 and V is TRBV20-1; possibly TRBD1 for D (6 bases). V was shortened by 5 bases and J by 6 bases, with 22 bases between the two germline ends. The germline V gene encodes CDR1 DFQATT and CDR2 SNEGSKA (reference sequence). This CDR3 comprises 15 residues. DNA of the CDR3: TGCAGTGCTCCTACCCTGGGGGGCGCAGACCCTGAAGCTTTCTTT. It codes for CSAPTLGGADPEAFF.

The gene calls are TRBV20-1 and TRBJ1-1; maybe TRBD1 (6 bases). Germline-derived CDR1 and CDR2 are DFQATT and SNEGSKA (reference sequence). The V and J ends lost 3 bases and 6 bases respectively, with 17 bases between them. This CDR3 has 14 residues. CDR3 DNA sequence: TGCAGTGCTAGGGGACATAAGGCAGGGGCTGAAGCTTTCTTT. This codes for CSARGHKAGAEAFF.

V is TRBV7-3 and J is TRBJ1-4; unclear D gene. V dropped 7 bases and J dropped 8 bases, with 11 bases sitting between them. This CDR3 region has 12 residues. The germline CDR1 and CDR2 sequences are SGHTA and FQGTGA. The CDR3 DNA reads as TGTGCCAGCACCCAGGCTGTAGAAAAACTGTTTTTT. As protein: CASTQAVEKLFF.

This clonotype has a handful of counts. This chain uses TRBV4-1 with TRBJ1-1; TRBD1 might be the D (5 bases). The CDR3 has 15 residues. V lost 1 base and J 1 base, leaving 10 bases between the germline ends. The germline gives CDR1 MGHRA, CDR2 YSYEKL. The CDR3 region has the DNA TGCGCCAGCAGCCAAGGGTACGGGGCGAACACTGAAGCTTTCTTT. It specifies CASSQGYGANTEAFF.

J is TRBJ2-2 and V is TRBV7-6; D unresolved. Germline V gene lookup returns CDR1 SGHVS and CDR2 FNYEAQ. The CDR3 loop spans 17 amino acids. The ends were cut back, 5 bases at V and 0 bases at J, with 16 bases in the middle. The CDR3 region has the DNA TGTGCCAGCAGCACACACCCCGAGGTGGCGAACACCGGGGAGCTGTTTTTT. It encodes CASSTHPEVANTGELFF.

Ten or more counts support this clonotype. The V call is TRBV6-2 or TRBV6-3, the J call TRBJ2-4; D may correspond to TRBD1 or TRBD2 (5 bases each). Per the germline V gene, CDR1 is MNHEY and CDR2 is SVGEGT. The CDR3 runs 15 residues. Trimming took 8 bases from V and 2 from J, leaving 16 bases between them. CDR3 loop: CASYGTRGPKNIQYF. The CDR3 region has the DNA TGTGCCAGCTATGGAACTAGGGGACCCAAAAACATTCAGTACTTC.

J is TRBJ1-1 and V is TRBV9; D gene uncertain. This CDR3 contains 13 residues. CDR1 SGDLS and CDR2 YYNGEE come from the germline V gene. Trimming pared 0 bases from V and 7 bases from J, leaving 10 bases between. CDR3 sequence: CASSVVEMGEAFF. Here the CDR3 DNA reads TGTGCCAGCAGCGTAGTGGAAATGGGTGAAGCTTTCTTT. Looking up the rest from reference TRBV9 and TRBJ1-1 gives the full variable domain: DSGVTQTPKHLITATGQRVTLRCSPRSGDLSVYWYQQSLDQGLQFLIQYYNGEERAKGNILERFSAQQFPDLHSELNLSSLELGDSALYFCASSVVEMGEAFFGQGTRLTVV.

This clonotype was seen a handful of times. J is TRBJ2-2 and V is TRBV20-1, with D possibly matching TRBD2 (5 bases). Trimming stripped 0 bases from V and 3 bases from J, with 8 bases between. Germline CDR1 reads DFQATT; CDR2 reads SNEGSKA (reference sequence). There are 14 residues in the CDR3. CDR3 nucleotide sequence: TGCAGTGCTAGAGATCAGAGGGACACCGGGGAGCTGTTTTTT. The encoded protein is CSARDQRDTGELFF.

This chain uses TRBV3-1 with TRBJ2-2, with 7 bases fitting TRBD2. CDR3 length: 15 amino acids. CDR1 is LGHDT, CDR2 YNNKEL, per germline (reference sequence). Trimming removed 0 bases from V and 5 bases from J; junction bases left unmatched: 3. The CDR3 DNA follows: TGTGCCAGCAGCCAAGAACGGGGGGTAACCGGGGAGCTGTTTTTT. This translates into CASSQERGVTGELFF. Together with reference TRBV3-1 and TRBJ2-2, the CDR3 gives the full variable domain: DTAVSQTPKYLVTQMGNDKSIKCEQNLGHDTMYWYKQDSKKFLKIMFSYNNKELIINETVPNRFSPKSPDKAHLNLHINSLELGDSAVYFCASSQERGVTGELFFGEGSRLTVL.

This clonotype was found a few times. The CDR3 DNA sequence: TGTGCCAGCAGTTACTCACAGGGGGCCAAAGAGACCCAGTACTTC. Its protein product is CASSYSQGAKETQYF. This chain uses TRBV6-5 with TRBJ2-5; 9 positions agree with TRBD1. Trimming removed 0 bases from V and 3 bases from J; junction bases left unmatched: 2. Germline values: CDR1 MNHEY, CDR2 SVGAGI. This CDR3 spans 15 amino acids.

This clonotype was observed a handful of times. The genes are TRBV2 and TRBJ2-2; D might be TRBD1 (5 bases). V was trimmed by 3 bases and J by 4 bases, leaving 12 bases between them. The CDR3 is 15 residues long. Germline assignment: CDR1 SNHLY and CDR2 FYNNEI. The CDR3 sequence is CASSDFQGRTGELFF. For the CDR3, the DNA is TGTGCCAGCAGTGATTTCCAGGGTCGCACCGGGGAGCTGTTTTTT.

The table lists this clonotype with a few counts. V usage is TRBV7-9 and J usage is TRBJ1-5; D gene uncertain. The germline V gene encodes CDR1 SEHNR and CDR2 FQNEAQ (reference sequence). V was cut by 7 bases and J by 0 bases, with 7 bases left in between. This CDR3 region has 13 residues. In DNA form, the CDR3 reads TGTGCCAGCACCTTGGGTAGCAATCAGCCCCAGCATTTT. It yields the protein CASTLGSNQPQHF.